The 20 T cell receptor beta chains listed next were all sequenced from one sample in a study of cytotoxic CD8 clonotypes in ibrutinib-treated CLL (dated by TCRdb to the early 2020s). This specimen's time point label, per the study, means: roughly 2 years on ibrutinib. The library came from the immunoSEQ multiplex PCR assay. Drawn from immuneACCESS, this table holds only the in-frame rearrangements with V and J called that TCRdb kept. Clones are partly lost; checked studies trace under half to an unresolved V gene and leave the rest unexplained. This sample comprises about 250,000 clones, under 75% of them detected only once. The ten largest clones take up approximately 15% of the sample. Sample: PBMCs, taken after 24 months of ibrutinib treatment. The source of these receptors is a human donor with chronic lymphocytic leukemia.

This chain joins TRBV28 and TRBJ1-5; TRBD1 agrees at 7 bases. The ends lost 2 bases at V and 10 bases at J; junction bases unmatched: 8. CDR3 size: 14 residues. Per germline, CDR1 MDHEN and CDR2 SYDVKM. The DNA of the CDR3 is TGTGCCAGCAGTTTAGGACAGGAGGTTGGCCCCCAGCATTTT. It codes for CASSLGQEVGPQHF.

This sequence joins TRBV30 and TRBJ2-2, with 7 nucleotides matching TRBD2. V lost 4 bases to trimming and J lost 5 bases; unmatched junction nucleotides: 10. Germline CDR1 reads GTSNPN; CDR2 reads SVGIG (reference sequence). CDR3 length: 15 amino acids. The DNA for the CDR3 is TGTGCCTGGACTACCGACCGGGGGGTAACCGGGGAGCTGTTTTTT. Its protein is CAWTTDRGVTGELFF.

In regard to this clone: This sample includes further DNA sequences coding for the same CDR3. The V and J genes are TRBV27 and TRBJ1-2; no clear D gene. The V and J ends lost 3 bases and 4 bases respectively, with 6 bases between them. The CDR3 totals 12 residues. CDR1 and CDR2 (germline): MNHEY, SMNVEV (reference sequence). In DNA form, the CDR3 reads TGTGCCAGCAGTTTGTCGGGCTATGGCTACACCTTC. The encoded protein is CASSLSGYGYTF.

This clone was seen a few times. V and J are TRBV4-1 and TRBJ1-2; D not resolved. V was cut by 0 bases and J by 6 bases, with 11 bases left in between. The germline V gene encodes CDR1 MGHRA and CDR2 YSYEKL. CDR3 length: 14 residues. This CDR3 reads CASSQEEGAHGYTF. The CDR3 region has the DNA TGCGCCAGCAGCCAAGAAGAGGGTGCCCATGGCTACACCTTC.

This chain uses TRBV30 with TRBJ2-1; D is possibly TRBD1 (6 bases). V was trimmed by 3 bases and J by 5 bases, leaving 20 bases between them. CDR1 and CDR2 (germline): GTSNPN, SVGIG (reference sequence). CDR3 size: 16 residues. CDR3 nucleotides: TGTGCCTGGAGAAGAAACAGGGCCAAGCTCAACAATGAGCAGTTCTTC. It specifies CAWRRNRAKLNNEQFF. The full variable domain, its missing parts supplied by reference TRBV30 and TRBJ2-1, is SQTIHQWPATLVQPVGSPLSLECTVEGTSNPNLYWYRQAAGRGLQLLFYSVGIGQISSEVPQNLSASRPQDRQFILSSKKLLLSDSGFYLCAWRRNRAKLNNEQFFGPGTRLTVL.

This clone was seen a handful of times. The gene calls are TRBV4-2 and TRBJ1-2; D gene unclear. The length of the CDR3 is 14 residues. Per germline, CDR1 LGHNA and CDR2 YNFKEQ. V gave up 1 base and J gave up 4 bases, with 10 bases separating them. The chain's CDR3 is CASSQGTQPYGYTF. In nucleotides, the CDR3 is TGTGCCAGCAGCCAAGGGACGCAGCCCTATGGCTACACCTTC.

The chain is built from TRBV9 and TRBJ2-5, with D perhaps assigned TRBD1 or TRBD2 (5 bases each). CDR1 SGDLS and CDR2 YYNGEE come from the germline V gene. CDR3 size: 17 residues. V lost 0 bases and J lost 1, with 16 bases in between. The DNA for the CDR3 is TGTGCCAGCAGCGTAGGGGGGACCTCGGTGGGCCAAGAGACCCAGTACTTC. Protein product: CASSVGGTSVGQETQYF.

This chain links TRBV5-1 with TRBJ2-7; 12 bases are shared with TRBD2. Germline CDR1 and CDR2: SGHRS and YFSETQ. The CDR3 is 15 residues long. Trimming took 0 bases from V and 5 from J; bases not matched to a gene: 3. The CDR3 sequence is CASSLGASGRDEQYF. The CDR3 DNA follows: TGCGCCAGCAGCTTGGGGGCTAGCGGGAGGGACGAGCAGTACTTC.

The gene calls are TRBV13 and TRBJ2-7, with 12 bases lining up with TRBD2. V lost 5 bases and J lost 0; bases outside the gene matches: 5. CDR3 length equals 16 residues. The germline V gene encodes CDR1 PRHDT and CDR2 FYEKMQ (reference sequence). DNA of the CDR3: TGTGCCAGCAGCCGGAGGACTAGCGGGGTCTCCTACGAGCAGTACTTC. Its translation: CASSRRTSGVSYEQYF.

CDR3 coding DNA: TGTGCCAGCAGCTACCTAGCGGGATCCTCCTACAATGAGCAGTTCTTC. Its protein is CASSYLAGSSYNEQFF. This chain connects TRBV7-2 to TRBJ2-1; TRBD2 aligns across 9 bases. V was pared by 4 bases and J by 0 bases, with 4 bases of the junction left unmatched. Germline CDR1 SGHTA, CDR2 FQGNSA. The CDR3 length is 16 residues.

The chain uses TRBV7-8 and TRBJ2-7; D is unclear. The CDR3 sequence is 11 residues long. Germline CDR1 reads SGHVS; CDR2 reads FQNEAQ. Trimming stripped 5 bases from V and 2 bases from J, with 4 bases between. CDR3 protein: CASSPAYEQYF. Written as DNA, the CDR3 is TGTGCCAGCAGCCCTGCCTACGAGCAGTACTTC.

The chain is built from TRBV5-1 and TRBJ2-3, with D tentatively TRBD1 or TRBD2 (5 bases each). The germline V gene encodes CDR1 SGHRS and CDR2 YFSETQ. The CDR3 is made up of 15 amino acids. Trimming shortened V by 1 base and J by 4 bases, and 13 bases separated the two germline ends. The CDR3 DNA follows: TGCGCCAGCAGCTTGCCGCTGGGGGTCGCAGATACGCAGTATTTT. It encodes CASSLPLGVADTQYF.

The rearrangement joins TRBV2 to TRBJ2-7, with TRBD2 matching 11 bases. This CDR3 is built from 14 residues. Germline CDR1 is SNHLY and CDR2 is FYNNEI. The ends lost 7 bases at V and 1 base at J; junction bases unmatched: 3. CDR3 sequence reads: CASTTSGKSYEQYF. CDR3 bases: TGTGCCAGCACGACTAGCGGGAAGTCCTACGAGCAGTACTTC.

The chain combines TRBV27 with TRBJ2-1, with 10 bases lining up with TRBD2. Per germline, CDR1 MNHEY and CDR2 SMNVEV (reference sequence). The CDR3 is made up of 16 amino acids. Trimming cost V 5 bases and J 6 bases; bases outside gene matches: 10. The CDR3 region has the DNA TGTGCCAGCAGTGGGGGGACTAGCGCTTTTGTCAATGAGCAGTTCTTC. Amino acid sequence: CASSGGTSAFVNEQFF.

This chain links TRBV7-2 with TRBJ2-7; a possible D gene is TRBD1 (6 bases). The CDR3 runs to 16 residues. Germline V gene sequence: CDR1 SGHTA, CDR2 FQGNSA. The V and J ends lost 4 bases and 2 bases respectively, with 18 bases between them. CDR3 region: CASSSSGHNSPYEQYF. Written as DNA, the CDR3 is TGTGCCAGCAGCTCGTCGGGACACAACAGTCCCTACGAGCAGTACTTC.

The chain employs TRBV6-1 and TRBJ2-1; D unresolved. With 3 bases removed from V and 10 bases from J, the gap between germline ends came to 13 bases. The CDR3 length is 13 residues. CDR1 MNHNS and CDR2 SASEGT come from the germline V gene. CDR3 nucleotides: TGTGCCAGCAGTGAGTCTCCCTATCGGGAGCAGTTCTTC. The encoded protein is CASSESPYREQFF.

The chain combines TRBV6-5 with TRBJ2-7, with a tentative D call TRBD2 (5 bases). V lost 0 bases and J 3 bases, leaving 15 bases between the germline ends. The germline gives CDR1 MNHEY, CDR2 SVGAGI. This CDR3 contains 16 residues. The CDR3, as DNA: TGTGCCAGCAGTTACTCTCTGGCAGGAGGCCACTACGAGCAGTACTTC. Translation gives CASSYSLAGGHYEQYF.

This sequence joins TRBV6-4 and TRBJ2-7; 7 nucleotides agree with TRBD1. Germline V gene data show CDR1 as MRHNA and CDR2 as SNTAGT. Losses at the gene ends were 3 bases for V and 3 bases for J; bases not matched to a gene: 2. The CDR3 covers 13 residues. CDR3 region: CASSENRGYEQYF. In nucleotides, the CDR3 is TGTGCCAGCAGTGAAAACAGGGGCTACGAGCAGTACTTC.

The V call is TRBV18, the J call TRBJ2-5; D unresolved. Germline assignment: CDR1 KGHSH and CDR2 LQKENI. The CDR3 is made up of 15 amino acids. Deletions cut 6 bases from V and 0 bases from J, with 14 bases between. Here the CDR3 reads CASSRNNNYQETQYF. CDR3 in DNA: TGTGCCAGCTCCCGTAATAATAATTACCAAGAGACCCAGTACTTC. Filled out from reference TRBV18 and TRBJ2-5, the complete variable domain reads NAGVMQNPRHLVRRRGQEARLRCSPMKGHSHVYWYRQLPEEGLKFMVYLQKENIIDESGMPKERFSAEFPKEGPSILRIQQVVRGDSAAYFCASSRNNNYQETQYFGPGTRLLVL.

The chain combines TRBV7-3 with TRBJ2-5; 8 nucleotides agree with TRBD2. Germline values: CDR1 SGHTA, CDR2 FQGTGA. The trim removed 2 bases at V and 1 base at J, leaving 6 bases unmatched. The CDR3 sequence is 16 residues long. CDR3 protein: CASSLGLAGGQETQYF. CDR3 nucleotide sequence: TGTGCCAGCAGCTTAGGATTGGCGGGAGGCCAAGAGACCCAGTACTTC.